This TCR beta chain originates from a study of T cells in Graves' hyperthyroidism and ophthalmopathy. Over 18 months, lack of ophthalmopathy progression marked Graves' hyperthyroidism as stable. Hyperthyroidism, newly diagnosed and lasting under 2 months, affected patients aged 18 to 65. Diagnoses were made from clinical symptoms, serum measures (thyroxine and TRAb), thyroid ultrasound and orbital computed tomography. General observations from the study: For ophthalmopathy, model prediction preceded onset by a median 6.5 months.

Amplification of TCR beta CDR3 regions used RNA as the template. An initial round of RT-PCR targeting the TCR CDR3 relied on the HTBI primer set. TCRdb re-called the multiplex PCR reads with MiXCR, one entry per CDR3 protein. The data contain about 350,000 distinct CDR3 sequences, approximately 13% of them singletons. The CDR3 consists of 13 residues. Germline values: CDR1 MNHEY, CDR2 SMNVEV (reference sequence). The V end lost 3 bases, the J end lost 8 bases, and 8 bases lay between the germline ends. As to this clonotype: Its antigen is not identified.

The sample was blood. The gene calls are TRBV27 and TRBJ1-6, with D unclear. The TCR originated in a woman in her 30s with Graves' hyperthyroidism. The CDR3 sequence: CASSFGVDSPLHF. The CDR3 region has the DNA TGTGCCAGCAGTTTCGGCGTGGATTCACCCCTCCACTTT.